These 12 T cell receptor beta chains were sequenced from one sample in a study of human T cells and chemical hapten exposure. Each CDR3 protein is one row after TCRdb ran MiXCR on the RACE reads. The repertoire has 11,000 to 15,000 distinct CDR3 sequences, about 16% of them found once; the top ten carry about 7.8%. Time point described: patch test 1, 2 weeks after DPC sensitization. The treatment: therapeutic diphenylcyclopropenone sensitization with weekly scalp DPC. The material was whole blood, obtained in connection with sensitization to the hapten diphenylcyclopropenone (DPC). The receptor set was obtained from a woman younger than 45 with alopecia areata. Some clones in this sample may be carry-over from other donors' samples.

At least ten counts were recorded for this clonotype. The gene calls are TRBV6-1 and TRBJ2-1; D may match TRBD1 or TRBD2 (6 bases each). CDR3 length equals 15 residues. Germline loops: CDR1 MNHNS, CDR2 SASEGT. Trimming stripped 4 bases from V and 1 base from J, with 11 bases between. CDR3 coding DNA: TGTGCCAGCAGTGCGCTAGGGGGGTCCTACAATGAGCAGTTCTTC. It specifies CASSALGGSYNEQFF.

V usage is TRBV3-1 and J usage is TRBJ1-2; D gene uncertain. Germline CDR1 LGHDT, CDR2 YNNKEL (reference sequence). The CDR3 has 14 amino acids. The V and J ends lost 1 base and 4 bases respectively, with 10 bases between them. The CDR3 coding sequence is TGTGCCAGCAGCCAAGGGCAGGTCTTCTATGGCTACACCTTC. This codes for CASSQGQVFYGYTF.

This clonotype was found many times. The V call is TRBV14, the J call TRBJ2-7, with 7 bases fitting TRBD1. Germline V lookup: CDR1 SGHDN, CDR2 FVKESK. Germline trimming cut 2 bases from V and 6 bases from J; bases unmatched to any gene: 4. The CDR3 is 13 residues long. CDR3 DNA sequence: TGTGCCAGCAGCCAACACCCAGGGGGCGAGCAGTACTTC. Its protein product is CASSQHPGGEQYF. Complete variable domain (other parts from reference TRBV14 and TRBJ2-7): EAGVTQFPSHSVIEKGQTVTLRCDPISGHDNLYWYRRVMGKEIKFLLHFVKESKQDESGMPNNRFLAERTGGTYSTLKVQPAELEDSGVYFCASSQHPGGEQYFGPGTRLTVT.

This clonotype was seen a handful of times. V is TRBV11-3 and J is TRBJ2-2; D not certain. The CDR3 contains 13 residues. The V and J ends lost 6 bases and 5 bases respectively, with 10 bases between them. The germline gives CDR1 SGHNT, CDR2 YENEEA. CDR3 in DNA: TGTGCCAGCAGTTGGCTAGTTACCGGGGAGCTGTTTTTT. It encodes CASSWLVTGELFF.

The table lists this clonotype with a count of one. This sequence joins TRBV5-6 and TRBJ2-1; 10 nucleotides align to TRBD1. The ends lost 4 bases at V and 7 bases at J; junction bases unmatched: 11. Germline-derived CDR1 and CDR2 are SGHDT and YYEEEE. This CDR3 comprises 16 residues. The CDR3, as DNA: TGTGCCAGCAGCGCCCTAACAGGACAGGGGGATAATGAGCAGTTCTTC. Translating it yields CASSALTGQGDNEQFF.

Concerning this clonotype: Relative to the germline gene, one junction end is altered; a read error may explain this. CDR3 residues: CASSQRDRDTGELFF. DNA of the CDR3: TGCGCCAGCAGCCAACGGGATAGGGACACCGGGGAGCTATTTTTT. This chain connects TRBV4-3 to TRBJ2-2; possibly TRBD1 for D (6 bases). This CDR3 contains 15 residues. CDR1 is LGHNA, CDR2 YSLEER, per germline.

Note on this clonotype: Sequence at one end of the junction differs from germline and may be a read error. CDR3 residues: CSIDFGSSGNTIYF. CDR3 coding DNA: TGCAGCATTGACTTTGGGAGCTCTGGAAACACCATATATTTT. V usage is TRBV29-1 and J usage is TRBJ1-3, with D uncertain. This CDR3 region has 14 residues. CDR1 and CDR2 (germline): SQVTM, ANQGSEA.

This clonotype occurred many times. The rearrangement links TRBV14 to TRBJ2-7; D may be TRBD1 (6 bases). This CDR3 has 15 amino acids. Trimming removed 4 bases from V and 4 bases from J, with 17 bases in between. CDR1 and CDR2 from the germline V gene are SGHDN and FVKESK. The CDR3 reads CASSPSRDTLYEQYV. CDR3 in DNA: TGTGCCAGCAGCCCAAGCCGGGACACCTTATACGAGCAGTACGTC.

This clonotype was counted ten times or more. The genes are TRBV6-2 or TRBV6-3 and TRBJ2-7; 8 bases map to TRBD1. The CDR3 consists of 12 residues. The V segment lost 5 bases and the J segment 3 bases; nucleotides outside the gene matches: 0. Germline V gene data show CDR1 as MNHEY and CDR2 as SVGEGT. CDR3 bases: TGTGCCAGCAGTGACAGGGGCTACGAGCAGTACGTC. Its translation: CASSDRGYEQYV.

To note about this clonotype: One junction end does not reproduce the germline sequence, and a read error may be involved. V usage is TRBV11-2 and J usage is TRBJ2-5; D not resolved. Germline CDR1 reads SGHAT; CDR2 reads FQNNGV. This CDR3 has 15 residues. The CDR3 reads CAGSFGRHPKETQYF. In DNA form, the CDR3 reads TGTGCCGGCAGCTTCGGACGCCACCCCAAAGAGACCCAGTACTTC.

The chain carries TRBV10-3 and TRBJ2-2; D unresolved. Looked up from germline, CDR1 is ENHRY and CDR2 is SYGVKD. V lost 5 bases, J lost 1 base, and 8 bases lay in between. This CDR3 is built from 14 residues. CDR3 DNA sequence: TGTGCCATCAGTTCGGAGTTGAACACCGGGGAGCTGTTTTTT. It translates to CAISSELNTGELFF.

This clonotype was recorded a few times. CDR3 amino acids: CSAGTGVEAFF. CDR3 DNA: TGCAGTGCAGGGACAGGGGTTGAAGCTTTCTTT. The chain carries TRBV20-1 and TRBJ1-1; 10 bases fit TRBD1. CDR3 length: 11 amino acids. The germline V gene has CDR1 DFQATT and CDR2 SNEGSKA (reference sequence). The trim removed 6 bases at V and 7 bases at J, leaving 2 bases unmatched.